This is a list of T cell receptor beta chains from one sample in a study of blood T cell repertoires in COVID-19. Measured with immunoSEQ multiplex PCR; TCRdb has only the in-frame clones, and not every one. The table records about 48,000 clones, roughly nine tenths of them present only once. The specimen sequenced was peripheral blood. The receptors derive from a man between 65 and 85 years old with acute or convalescent COVID-19. The CDR3 runs from the conserved cysteine through the conserved F or W. The D gene is left open where the match is weak. The size field is filled for only some rows; it gives once, few, many or a size class.

j_call v_call d_call clone_size cdr3_nt cdr3_aa
TRBJ1-2 TRBV5-4 TRBD1 . TGTGCCAGCAGCTCGGGACAGGGGAACTATGGCTACACCTTC CASSSGQGNYGYTF
TRBJ2-1 TRBV29-1 . . TGCAGCATGAGGGGGGGTTACAATGAGCAGTTCTTC CSMRGGYNEQFF
TRBJ2-2 TRBV19 TRBD2 . TGTGCCAGTAGTATCCTCCACGCGGGGGGGAACACCGGGGAGCTGTTTTTT CASSILHAGGNTGELFF
TRBJ2-1 TRBV6-1 TRBD2 . TGTGCCAGCAGTGAAGTGGGACTACCTTCGGGGCGGAATGAGCAGTTCTTC CASSEVGLPSGRNEQFF
TRBJ2-3 TRBV2 TRBD2 . TGTGCCAGCAGCTTGACCGGGACTAGGGGCACAGATACGCAGTATTTT CASSLTGTRGTDTQYF
TRBJ1-2 TRBV3-1/TRBV3-2 TRBD1 . TGTGCCAGCAGCCAAGGCCCGGGACAGCAATATGGCTACACCTTC CASSQGPGQQYGYTF
TRBJ2-7 TRBV7-9 . . TGTGCCAGCAGCTCCATCTCCTACGAGCAGTACTTC CASSSISYEQYF
TRBJ2-1 TRBV29-1 TRBD2 once TGCAGCGTTGCTATCGCGGGGGGATACGACAATGAGCAGTTCTTC CSVAIAGGYDNEQFF
TRBJ2-5 TRBV6-5 . . TGTGCCAGCAGTCGGGACACCCAAGAGACCCAGTACTTC CASSRDTQETQYF
TRBJ1-3 TRBV9 TRBD1 . TGTGCCAGCAGCGTAGAACAGGGGGGATTTGGAAACACCATATATTTT CASSVEQGGFGNTIYF
TRBJ2-2 TRBV19 . once TGTGCCAGTAGTACCGGGGGAAGATTCGGGGAGCTGTTTTTT CASSTGGRFGELFF